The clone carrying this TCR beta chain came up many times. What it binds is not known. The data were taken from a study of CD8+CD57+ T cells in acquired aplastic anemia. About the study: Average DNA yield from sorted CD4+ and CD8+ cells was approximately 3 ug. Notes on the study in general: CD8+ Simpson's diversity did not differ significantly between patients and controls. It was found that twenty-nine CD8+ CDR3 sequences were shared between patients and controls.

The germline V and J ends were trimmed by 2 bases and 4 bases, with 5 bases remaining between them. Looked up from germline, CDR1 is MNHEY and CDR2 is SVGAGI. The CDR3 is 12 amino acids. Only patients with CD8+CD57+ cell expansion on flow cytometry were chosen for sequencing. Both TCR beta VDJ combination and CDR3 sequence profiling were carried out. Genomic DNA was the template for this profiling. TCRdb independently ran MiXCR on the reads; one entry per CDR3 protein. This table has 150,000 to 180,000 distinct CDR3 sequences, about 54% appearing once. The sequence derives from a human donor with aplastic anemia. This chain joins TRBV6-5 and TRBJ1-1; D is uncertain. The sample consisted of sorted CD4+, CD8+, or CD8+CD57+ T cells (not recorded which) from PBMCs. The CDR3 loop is CASSYGSTEAFF. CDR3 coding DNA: TGTGCCAGCAGTTACGGGAGCACTGAAGCTTTCTTT.